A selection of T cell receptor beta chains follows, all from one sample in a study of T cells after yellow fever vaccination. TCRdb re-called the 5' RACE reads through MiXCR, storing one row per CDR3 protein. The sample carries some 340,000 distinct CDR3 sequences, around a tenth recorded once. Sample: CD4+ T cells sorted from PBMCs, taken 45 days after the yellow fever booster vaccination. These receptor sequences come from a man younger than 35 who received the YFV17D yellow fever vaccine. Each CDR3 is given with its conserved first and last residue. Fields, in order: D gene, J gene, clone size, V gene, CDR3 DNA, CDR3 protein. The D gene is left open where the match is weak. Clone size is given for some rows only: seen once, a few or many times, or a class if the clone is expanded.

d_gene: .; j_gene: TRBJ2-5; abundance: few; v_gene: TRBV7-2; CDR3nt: TGTGCCAGCAGCCCTCTCGGGCAAGAGACCCAGTACTTC; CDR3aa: CASSPLGQETQYF
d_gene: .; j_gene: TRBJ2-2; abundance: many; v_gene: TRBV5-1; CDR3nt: TGCGCCAGCAGCTTGGTACTAGATCCCGGGGAGCTGTTTTTT; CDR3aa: CASSLVLDPGELFF
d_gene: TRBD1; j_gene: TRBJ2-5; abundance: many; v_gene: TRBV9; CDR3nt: TGTGCCAGCAGCGCGGGACAGCAAGAGACCCAGTACTTC; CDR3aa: CASSAGQQETQYF
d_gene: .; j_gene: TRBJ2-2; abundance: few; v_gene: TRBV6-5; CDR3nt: TGTGCCAGCAGTTACTCCCTGACAGGAAACACCGGGGAGCTGTTTTTT; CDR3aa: CASSYSLTGNTGELFF
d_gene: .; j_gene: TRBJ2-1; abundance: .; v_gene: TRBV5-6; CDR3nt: TGTGCCAGCAGCTTGGGTCGAGATGAGCAGTTCTTC; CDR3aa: CASSLGRDEQFF
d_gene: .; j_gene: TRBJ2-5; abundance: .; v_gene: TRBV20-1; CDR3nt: TGCAGTGCCTCGGTACTGGGGGGAATGGGGACCCAGTACTTC; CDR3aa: CSASVLGGMGTQYF
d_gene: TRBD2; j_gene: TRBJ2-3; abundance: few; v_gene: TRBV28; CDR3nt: TGTGCCAGCAGTTTAATTAGCGGGGGGCTCACAGATACGCAGTATTTT; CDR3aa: CASSLISGGLTDTQYF
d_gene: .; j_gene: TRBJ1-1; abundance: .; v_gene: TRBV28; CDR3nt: TGTGCCAGCATTAACCCGCCTAAGGCTGAAGCTTTCTTT; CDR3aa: CASINPPKAEAFF
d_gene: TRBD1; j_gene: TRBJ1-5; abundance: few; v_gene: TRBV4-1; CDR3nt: TGCGCCAGCAGCCAATGGGGAGGGGGCCGCCAACTCCAGCCCCAGCATTTT; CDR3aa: CASSQWGGGRQLQPQHF
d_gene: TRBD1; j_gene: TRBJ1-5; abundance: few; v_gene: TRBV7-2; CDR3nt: TGTGCCAGCAGCTCGGGACAGCCAAGTTGGCCCCAGCATTTT; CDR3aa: CASSSGQPSWPQHF
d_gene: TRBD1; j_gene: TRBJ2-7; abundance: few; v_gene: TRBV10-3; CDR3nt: TGTGCCATCAGTGACAACCGGGACAGGGACGAGCAGTACTTC; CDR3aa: CAISDNRDRDEQYF
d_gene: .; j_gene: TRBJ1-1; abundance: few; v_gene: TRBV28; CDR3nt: TGTGCCAGCAGTTTAGTGGCAGGGGCCGCCGGGGACACTGAAGCTTTCTTT; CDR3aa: CASSLVAGAAGDTEAFF
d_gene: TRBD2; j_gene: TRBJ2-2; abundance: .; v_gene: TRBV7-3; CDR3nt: TGTGCCAGCAGCTTCTCTAGCGGGGGGGCAAACACCGGGGAGCTGTTTTTT; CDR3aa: CASSFSSGGANTGELFF
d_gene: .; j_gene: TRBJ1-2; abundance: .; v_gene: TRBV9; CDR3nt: TGTGCCAGCAGCATCCACACGACACCCTCCTATGGCTACACCTTC; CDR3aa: CASSIHTTPSYGYTF
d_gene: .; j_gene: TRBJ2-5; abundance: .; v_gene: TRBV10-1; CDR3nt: TGCGCCAGCAGTGATCGGAGGTCCGAAGAGACCCAGTACTTC; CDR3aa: CASSDRRSEETQYF
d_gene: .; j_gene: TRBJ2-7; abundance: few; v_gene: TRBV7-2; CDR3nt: TGTGCCAGCAGCTTAGGACAGTTTCCCTACGAGCAGTACTTC; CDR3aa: CASSLGQFPYEQYF
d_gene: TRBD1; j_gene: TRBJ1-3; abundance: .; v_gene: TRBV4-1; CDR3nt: TGCGCCAGCAGCCAAGATGGAACAGGGGGCTACTCTGGAAACACCATATATTTT; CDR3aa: CASSQDGTGGYSGNTIYF
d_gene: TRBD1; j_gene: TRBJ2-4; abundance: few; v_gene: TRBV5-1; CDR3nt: TGCGCCAGCAGCTTGGCGTCAGGGGGCGACATTCAGTACTTC; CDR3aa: CASSLASGGDIQYF
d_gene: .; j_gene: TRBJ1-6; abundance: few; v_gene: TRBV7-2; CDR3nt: TGTGCCAGCAGCTTAGTACGCCAGGGAAGTTCACCCCTCCACTTT; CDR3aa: CASSLVRQGSSPLHF
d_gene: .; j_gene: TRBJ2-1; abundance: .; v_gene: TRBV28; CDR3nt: TGTGCCAGCAGTTTGTGGGGTGAGCAGTTCTTC; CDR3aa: CASSLWGEQFF